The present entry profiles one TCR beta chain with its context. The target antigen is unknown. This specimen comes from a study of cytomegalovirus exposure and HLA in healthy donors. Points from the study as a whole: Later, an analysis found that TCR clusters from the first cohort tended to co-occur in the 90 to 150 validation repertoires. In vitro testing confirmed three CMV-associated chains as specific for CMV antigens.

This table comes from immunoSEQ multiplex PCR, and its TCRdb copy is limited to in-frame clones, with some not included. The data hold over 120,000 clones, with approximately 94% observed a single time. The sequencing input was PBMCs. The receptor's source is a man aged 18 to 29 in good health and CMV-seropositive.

CDR3 nucleotide sequence: TGTGCCGCTCGAGAGAAGGAGGGTAAGCCCCAGCATTTT. This translates into CAAREKEGKPQHF. The rearrangement joins TRBV28 to TRBJ1-5, with D unclear. The V gene's germline CDR1 is MDHEN and CDR2 SYDVKM. This CDR3 is built from 13 residues. Trimming shortened V by 11 bases and J by 8 bases, and 19 bases separated the two germline ends. Looking up the rest from reference TRBV28 and TRBJ1-5 gives the full variable domain: DVKVTQSSRYLVKRTGEKVFLECVQDMDHENMFWYRQDPGLGLRLIYFSYDVKMKEKGDIPEGYSVSREKKERFSLILESASTNQTSMYLCAAREKEGKPQHFGDGTRLSIL.